This T cell receptor beta chain originates from a study of T cell responses to AZD1222 COVID-19 vaccine. Points from the study as a whole: Spike-specific TCR breadth and depth both grew after two AZD1222 doses.

Second-dose intervals near 4 or 12 weeks were combined. This clone was observed once. Its antigen is as yet unknown. Repertoires were generated with immunoSEQ multiplex PCR, while TCRdb's copy carries only in-frame clones and drops some. The sample contains some 79,000 clones, approximately 85% of which appear only once. This TCR derives from an adult who received the AZD1222 COVID-19 vaccine. This specimen was peripheral blood, taken 28 days after the second AZD1222 dose.

CDR3 sequence reads: CASIWVASVEKYEQYF. CDR3 nucleotides: TGTGCCAGCATCTGGGTGGCCTCGGTAGAGAAGTACGAGCAGTACTTC. V and J are TRBV28 and TRBJ2-7; D call uncertain. V lost 7 bases to trimming and J lost 4 bases, with 23 bases between them. The CDR3 is made up of 16 amino acids. Germline loops: CDR1 MDHEN, CDR2 SYDVKM.